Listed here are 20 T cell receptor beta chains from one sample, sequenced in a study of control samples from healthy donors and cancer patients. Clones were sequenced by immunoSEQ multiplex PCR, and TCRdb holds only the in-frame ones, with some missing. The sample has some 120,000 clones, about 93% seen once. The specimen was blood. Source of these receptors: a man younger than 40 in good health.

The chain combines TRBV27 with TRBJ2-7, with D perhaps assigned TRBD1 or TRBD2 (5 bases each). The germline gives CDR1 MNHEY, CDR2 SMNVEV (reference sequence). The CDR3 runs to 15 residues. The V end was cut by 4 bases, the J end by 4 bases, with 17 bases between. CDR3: CASSWDQGGGYEQYF. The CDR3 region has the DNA TGTGCCAGCAGTTGGGACCAGGGTGGAGGATACGAGCAGTACTTC.

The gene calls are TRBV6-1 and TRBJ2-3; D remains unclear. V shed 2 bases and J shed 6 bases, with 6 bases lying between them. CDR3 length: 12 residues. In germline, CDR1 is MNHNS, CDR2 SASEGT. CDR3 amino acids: CASSELMDTQYF. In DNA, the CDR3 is TGTGCCAGCAGTGAATTAATGGATACGCAGTATTTT.

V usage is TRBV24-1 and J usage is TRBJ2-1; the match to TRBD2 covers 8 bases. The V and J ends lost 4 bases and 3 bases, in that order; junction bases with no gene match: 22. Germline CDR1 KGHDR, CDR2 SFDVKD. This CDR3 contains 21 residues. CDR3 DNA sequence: TGTGCCACCAGTGACCCGATCTACTTCCGGACTAGCCAGGACTTCTACAATGAGCAGTTCTTC. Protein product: CATSDPIYFRTSQDFYNEQFF.

The CDR3 protein is CASFTPGLASTDTQYF. The CDR3 nucleotides read TGTGCCAGCTTTACCCCCGGACTAGCGAGCACAGATACGCAGTATTTT. This chain joins TRBV28 and TRBJ2-3, with 9 bases aligning to TRBD2. The ends lost 8 bases at V and 0 bases at J; junction bases unmatched: 9. The germline gives CDR1 MDHEN, CDR2 SYDVKM. The CDR3 has 16 residues. Full variable domain (rest looked up from reference TRBV28 and TRBJ2-3): DVKVTQSSRYLVKRTGEKVFLECVQDMDHENMFWYRQDPGLGLRLIYFSYDVKMKEKGDIPEGYSVSREKKERFSLILESASTNQTSMYLCASFTPGLASTDTQYFGPGTRLTVL.

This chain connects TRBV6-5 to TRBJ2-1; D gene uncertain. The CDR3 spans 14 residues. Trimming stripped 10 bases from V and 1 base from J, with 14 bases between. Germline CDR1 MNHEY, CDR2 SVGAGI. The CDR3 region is CAILTDLSYNEQFF. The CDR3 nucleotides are TGTGCCATTCTGACGGACCTATCCTACAATGAGCAGTTCTTC.

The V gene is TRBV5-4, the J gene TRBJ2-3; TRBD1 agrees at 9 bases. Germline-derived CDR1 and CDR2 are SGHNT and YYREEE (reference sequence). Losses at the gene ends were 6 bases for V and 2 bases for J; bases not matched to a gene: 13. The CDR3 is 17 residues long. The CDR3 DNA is TGTGCCAGCAACTTCCTCGGGACAGGGATAACCACAGATACGCAGTATTTT. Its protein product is CASNFLGTGITTDTQYF.

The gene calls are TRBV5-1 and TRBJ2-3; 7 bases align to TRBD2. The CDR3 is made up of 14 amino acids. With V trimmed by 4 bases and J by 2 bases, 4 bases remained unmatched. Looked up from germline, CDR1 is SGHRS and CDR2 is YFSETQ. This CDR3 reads CASSPGGYTDTQYF. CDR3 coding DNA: TGCGCCAGCAGCCCCGGGGGGTACACAGATACGCAGTATTTT. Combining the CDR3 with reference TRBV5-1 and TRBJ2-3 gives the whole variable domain KAGVTQTPRYLIKTRGQQVTLSCSPISGHRSVSWYQQTPGQGLQFLFEYFSETQRNKGNFPGRFSGRQFSNSRSEMNVSTLELGDSALYLCASSPGGYTDTQYFGPGTRLTVL.

In nucleotides, the CDR3 is TGTGCCAGCAGCTTAGCAGGGGGGAATTCACCCCTCCACTTT. Translation: CASSLAGGNSPLHF. V is TRBV7-3 and J is TRBJ1-6; 7 nucleotides match TRBD1. The CDR3 runs to 14 residues. Germline values: CDR1 SGHTA, CDR2 FQGTGA. J was trimmed by 7 bases and V by 2 bases; bases with no gene match: 2.

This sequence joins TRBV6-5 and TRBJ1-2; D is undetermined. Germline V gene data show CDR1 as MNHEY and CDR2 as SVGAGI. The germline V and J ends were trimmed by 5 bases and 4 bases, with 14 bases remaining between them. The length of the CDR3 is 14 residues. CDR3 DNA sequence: TGTGCCAGCAGTAGGTCAGTAACCCGCTATGGCTACACCTTC. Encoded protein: CASSRSVTRYGYTF.

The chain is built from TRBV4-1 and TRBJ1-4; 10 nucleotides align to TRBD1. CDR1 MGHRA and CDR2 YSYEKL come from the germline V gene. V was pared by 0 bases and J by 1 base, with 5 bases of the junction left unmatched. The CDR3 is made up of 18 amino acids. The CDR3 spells CASSQEAGQGRTNEKLFF. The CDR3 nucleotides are TGCGCCAGCAGCCAAGAAGCGGGACAGGGGAGAACTAATGAAAAACTGTTTTTT.

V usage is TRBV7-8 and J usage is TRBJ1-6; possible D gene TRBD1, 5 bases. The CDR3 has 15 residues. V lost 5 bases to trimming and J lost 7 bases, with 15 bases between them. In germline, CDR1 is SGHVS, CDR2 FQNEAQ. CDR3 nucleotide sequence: TGTGCCAGCAGCCCCCAGGGAGTAGAGAATTCACCCCTCCACTTT. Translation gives CASSPQGVENSPLHF.

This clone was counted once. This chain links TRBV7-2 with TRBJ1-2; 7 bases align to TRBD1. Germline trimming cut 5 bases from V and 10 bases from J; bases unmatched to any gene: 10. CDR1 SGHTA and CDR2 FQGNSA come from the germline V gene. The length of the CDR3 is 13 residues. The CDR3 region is CASSPGGTVIYTF. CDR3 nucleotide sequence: TGTGCCAGCAGCCCAGGGGGTACGGTCATCTACACCTTC. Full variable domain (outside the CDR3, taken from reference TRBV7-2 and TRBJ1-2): GAGVSQSPSNKVTEKGKDVELRCDPISGHTALYWYRQSLGQGLEFLIYFQGNSAPDKSGLPSDRFSAERTGGSVSTLTIQRTQQEDSAVYLCASSPGGTVIYTFGSGTRLTVV.

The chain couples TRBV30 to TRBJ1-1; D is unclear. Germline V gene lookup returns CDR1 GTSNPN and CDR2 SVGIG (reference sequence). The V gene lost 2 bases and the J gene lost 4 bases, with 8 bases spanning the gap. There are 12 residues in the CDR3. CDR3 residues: CAWSPSGTEAFF. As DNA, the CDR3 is TGTGCCTGGAGTCCCTCGGGCACTGAAGCTTTCTTT.

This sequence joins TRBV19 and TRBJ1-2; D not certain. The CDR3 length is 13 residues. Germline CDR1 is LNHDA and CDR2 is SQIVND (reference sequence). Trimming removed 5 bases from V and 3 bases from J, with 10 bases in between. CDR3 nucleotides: TGTGCCAGTAGTTTGACTTGGGACTATGGCTACACCTTC. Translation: CASSLTWDYGYTF.

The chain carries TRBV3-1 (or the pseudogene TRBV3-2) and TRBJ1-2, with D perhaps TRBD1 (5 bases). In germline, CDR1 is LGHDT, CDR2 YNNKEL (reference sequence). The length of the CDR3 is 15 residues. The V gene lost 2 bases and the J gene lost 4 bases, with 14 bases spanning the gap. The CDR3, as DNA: TGTGCCAGCAGCCAAATGACAACGAGGGGCTATGGCTACACCTTC. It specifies CASSQMTTRGYGYTF.

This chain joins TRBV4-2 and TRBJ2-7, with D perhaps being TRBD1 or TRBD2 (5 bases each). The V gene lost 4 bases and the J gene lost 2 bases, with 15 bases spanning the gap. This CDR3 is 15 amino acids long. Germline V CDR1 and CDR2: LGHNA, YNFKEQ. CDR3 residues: CASSPGLGQPYEQYV. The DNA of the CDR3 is TGTGCCAGCAGCCCGGGGCTAGGGCAGCCCTACGAGCAGTACGTC.

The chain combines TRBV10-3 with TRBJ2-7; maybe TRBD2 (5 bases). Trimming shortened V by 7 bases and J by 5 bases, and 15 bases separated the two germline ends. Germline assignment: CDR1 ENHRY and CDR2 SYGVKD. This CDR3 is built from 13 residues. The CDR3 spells CAITSEGWDEQYF. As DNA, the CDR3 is TGTGCCATCACCAGCGAGGGTTGGGACGAGCAGTACTTC.

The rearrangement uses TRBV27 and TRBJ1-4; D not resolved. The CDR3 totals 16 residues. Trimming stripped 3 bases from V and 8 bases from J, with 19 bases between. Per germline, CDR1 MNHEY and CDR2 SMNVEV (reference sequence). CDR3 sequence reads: CASSFRGYRWEEKLFF. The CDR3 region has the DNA TGTGCCAGCAGTTTTCGGGGATATAGGTGGGAGGAAAAACTGTTTTTT.

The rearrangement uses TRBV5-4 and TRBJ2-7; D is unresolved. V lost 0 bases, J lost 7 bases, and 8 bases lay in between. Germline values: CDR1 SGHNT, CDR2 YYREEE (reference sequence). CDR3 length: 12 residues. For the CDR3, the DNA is TGTGCCAGCAGCTTGGTTGGGTCGGAGCAGTACGTC. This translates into CASSLVGSEQYV.

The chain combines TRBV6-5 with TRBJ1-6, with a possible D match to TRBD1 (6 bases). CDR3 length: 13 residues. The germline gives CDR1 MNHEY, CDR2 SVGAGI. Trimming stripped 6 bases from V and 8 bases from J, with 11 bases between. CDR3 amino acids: CASRKRGDSPLHF. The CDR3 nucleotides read TGTGCCAGCAGGAAAAGGGGGGATTCACCCCTCCACTTT.